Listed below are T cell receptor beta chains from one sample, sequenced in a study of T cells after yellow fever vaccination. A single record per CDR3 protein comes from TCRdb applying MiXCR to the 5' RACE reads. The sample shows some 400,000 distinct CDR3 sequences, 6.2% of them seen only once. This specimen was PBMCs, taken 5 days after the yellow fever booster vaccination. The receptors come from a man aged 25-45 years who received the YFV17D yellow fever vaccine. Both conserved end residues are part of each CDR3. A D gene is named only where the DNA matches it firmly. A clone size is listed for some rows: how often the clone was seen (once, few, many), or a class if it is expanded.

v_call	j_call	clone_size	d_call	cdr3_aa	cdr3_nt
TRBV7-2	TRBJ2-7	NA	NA	CASSLASPISYEQYF	TGTGCCAGCAGCTTAGCTAGCCCCATCTCCTACGAGCAGTACTTC
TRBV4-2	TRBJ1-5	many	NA	CASSPDRGGQPQHF	TGTGCCAGCAGCCCCGACCGGGGGGGGCAGCCCCAGCATTTT
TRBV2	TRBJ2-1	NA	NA	CALEVSGNEQFF	TGTGCCCTTGAAGTGTCGGGGAATGAGCAGTTCTTC
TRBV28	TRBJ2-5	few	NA	CASSPDIQETQYF	TGTGCCAGCAGCCCAGATATCCAAGAGACCCAGTACTTC
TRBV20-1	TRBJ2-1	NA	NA	CSASRVGDEQFF	TGCAGTGCGAGCCGGGTCGGAGATGAGCAGTTCTTC
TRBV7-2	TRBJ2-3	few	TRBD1	CASRRQGGTHTDTQYF	TGTGCCAGCAGGCGACAGGGGGGTACACACACAGATACGCAGTATTTT
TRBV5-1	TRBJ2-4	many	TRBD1	CASSPGQGSDIQYF	TGCGCCAGCAGCCCCGGACAGGGATCGGACATTCAGTACTTC
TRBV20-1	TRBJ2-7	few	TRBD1	CAGTGGSNEQYF	TGCGCAGGGACAGGGGGTTCCAACGAGCAGTACTTC
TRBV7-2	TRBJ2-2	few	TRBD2	CASKREVGTGELFF	TGTGCCAGCAAACGGGAGGTCGGCACCGGGGAGCTGTTTTTT
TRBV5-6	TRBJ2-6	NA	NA	CASSHPLRGANVLTF	TGTGCCAGCAGCCACCCTTTGAGGGGGGCCAACGTCCTGACTTTC
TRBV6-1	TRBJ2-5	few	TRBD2	CASRDSGKETQYF	TGTGCCAGCAGAGATAGCGGGAAAGAGACCCAGTACTTC
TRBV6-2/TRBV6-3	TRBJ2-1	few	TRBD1	CASSYWGQGLGNEQFF	TGTGCCAGCAGTTACTGGGGACAGGGCTTGGGGAATGAGCAGTTCTTC
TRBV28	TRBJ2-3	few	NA	CASSFTGTDSTDTQYF	TGTGCCAGCAGTTTCACCGGGACTGATAGCACAGATACGCAGTATTTT
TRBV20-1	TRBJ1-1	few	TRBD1	CSAITGGTEAFF	TGCAGTGCTATAACAGGGGGCACTGAAGCTTTCTTT
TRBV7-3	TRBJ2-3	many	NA	CASSTGLDTQYF	TGTGCCAGCAGCACAGGGTTGGATACGCAGTATTTT
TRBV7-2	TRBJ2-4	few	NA	CASSFLQGNIQYF	TGTGCCAGCAGCTTCCTACAGGGAAACATTCAGTACTTC
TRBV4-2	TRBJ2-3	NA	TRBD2	CASSGRLAGASHRADTQYF	TGTGCCAGCAGCGGTCGACTAGCGGGAGCTAGCCACCGAGCAGATACGCAGTATTTT
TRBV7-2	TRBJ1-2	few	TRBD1	CASSFGTVIGGYTF	TGTGCCAGCAGCTTCGGGACAGTGATTGGTGGCTACACCTTC
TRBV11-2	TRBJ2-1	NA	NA	CASSHGPRDEQFF	TGTGCCAGCAGCCACGGCCCTAGGGATGAGCAGTTCTTC
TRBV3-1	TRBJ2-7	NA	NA	CASSQVHQRGGRDEQYF	TGTGCCAGCAGCCAAGTTCACCAGCGTGGGGGTCGGGACGAGCAGTACTTC
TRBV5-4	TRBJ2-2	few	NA	CASSRATGELFF	TGTGCCAGCTCGAGGGCTACCGGGGAGCTGTTTTTT
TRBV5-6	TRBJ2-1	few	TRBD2	CASSLGQTSGGYNEQFF	TGTGCCAGCAGCTTGGGACAGACTAGCGGAGGATACAATGAGCAGTTCTTC
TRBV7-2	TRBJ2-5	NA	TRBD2	CSSSSGLAGGGETQYF	TGTTCCAGCAGCTCTGGACTAGCGGGAGGAGGGGAGACCCAGTACTTC
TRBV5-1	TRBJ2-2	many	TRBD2	CASSPLAGNTGELFF	TGTGCCAGCTCACCGCTAGCGGGGAACACCGGGGAGCTGTTTTTT
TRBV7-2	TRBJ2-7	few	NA	CASSLARESGYEQYF	TGTGCCAGCAGCTTAGCCCGAGAGAGTGGCTACGAGCAGTACTTC
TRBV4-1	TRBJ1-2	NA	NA	CASSQGLSYGYTF	TGCGCCAGCAGCCAGGGATTAAGCTATGGCTACACCTTC
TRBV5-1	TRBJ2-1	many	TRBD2	CASSLTSGSSYNEQFF	TGTGCCAGCAGTCTGACTAGCGGGAGCTCCTACAATGAGCAGTTCTTC
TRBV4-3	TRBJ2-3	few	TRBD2	CASSQEGLAGTDTQYF	TGCGCCAGCAGCCAAGAGGGACTAGCGGGAACAGATACGCAGTATTTT
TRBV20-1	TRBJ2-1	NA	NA	CCARGTTGKEYNEQFF	TGCTGTGCTAGAGGAACAACAGGGAAGGAATACAATGAGCAGTTCTTC
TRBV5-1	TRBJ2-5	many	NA	CASRNARGQETQYF	TGCGCCAGCAGGAACGCTCGCGGCCAAGAGACCCAGTACTTC
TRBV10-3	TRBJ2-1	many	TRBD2	CAISESPSGRYEQFF	TGTGCCATCAGTGAGTCGCCTAGCGGGAGGTATGAGCAGTTCTTC